These 10 T cell receptor beta chains were sequenced from one sample in a study of blood T cells in healthy people across ages. The authors ran a second PCR of roughly 6 to 12 cycles using a sample-barcoded 5' primer and a J-beta primer mix. Each CDR3 protein gets one entry after TCRdb re-called the 5' RACE reads with MiXCR. Found here are approximately 780,000 distinct CDR3 sequences, around 24% of them singletons; the top ten hold under 3%. The sample was also linked to a second study, of T cells of mothers and their children.

Material: blood. These receptors were taken from a boy aged 5-17 years in good health.

The J gene is TRBJ2-3, the V gene TRBV2; 12 bases match TRBD2. Germline values: CDR1 SNHLY, CDR2 FYNNEI. Trimming at V came to 7 bases and at J to 11 bases, leaving 4 bases not matched to a gene. The CDR3 covers 12 residues. The CDR3 coding sequence is TGTGCCAGCACCCGACTAGCGGGGGAGCAGTATTTT. Translation: CASTRLAGEQYF.

This clonotype was recorded a few times. CDR3 nucleotide sequence: TGTGCCGCATCTAGCGGGGGGGCCTCGCGAGAGACCCAGTACTTC. This codes for CAASSGGASRETQYF. The chain recombines TRBV6-1 with TRBJ2-5; 12 bases line up with TRBD2. The V gene's germline CDR1 is MNHNS and CDR2 SASEGT. The CDR3 is 15 residues long. V was clipped by 11 bases and J by 4 bases; unmatched bases: 11.

The V gene is TRBV24-1, the J gene TRBJ2-5, with D possibly being TRBD1 (6 bases). Germline assignment: CDR1 KGHDR and CDR2 SFDVKD. Trimming left V 3 bases short and J 2 bases short, with 18 bases between. The CDR3 length is 17 residues. DNA for the CDR3: TGTGCCACCAGTGATCCCCGGGACACCGGAAAACAAGAGACCCAGTACTTC. It codes for CATSDPRDTGKQETQYF.

V and J are TRBV10-3 and TRBJ2-1; 9 bases fit TRBD1. Germline V gives CDR1 ENHRY, CDR2 SYGVKD. V shed 2 bases, J shed 10 bases, and the junction held 3 bases outside the gene matches. The CDR3 has 13 amino acids. Written as DNA, the CDR3 is TGTGCCATCAGTGAGGGACAGGGGAACGAGCAGTTCTTC. Protein product: CAISEGQGNEQFF.

The chain couples TRBV5-1 to TRBJ1-2, with a possible D match to TRBD1 (5 bases). The germline V gene has CDR1 SGHRS and CDR2 YFSETQ. V lost 4 bases and J 7 bases, leaving 23 bases between the germline ends. The CDR3 length is 16 residues. In DNA, the CDR3 is TGCGCCAGCAGCCTTCTATTTGGGGCAAACGTCCTTGGCTACACCTTC. Its translation: CASSLLFGANVLGYTF. The full variable domain, rest sourced from reference TRBV5-1 and TRBJ1-2, is KAGVTQTPRYLIKTRGQQVTLSCSPISGHRSVSWYQQTPGQGLQFLFEYFSETQRNKGNFPGRFSGRQFSNSRSEMNVSTLELGDSALYLCASSLLFGANVLGYTFGSGTRLTVV.

This clonotype was counted only a few times. The chain has TRBV29-1 and TRBJ1-1; 7 positions match TRBD1. V was clipped by 6 bases and J by 4 bases; unmatched bases: 11. CDR1 is SQVTM and CDR2 is ANQGSEA in the germline V gene. CDR3 length equals 14 residues. The CDR3: CSVSTGALGTEAFF. Here the CDR3 DNA reads TGCAGCGTCAGTACAGGGGCGCTTGGCACTGAAGCTTTCTTT.

CDR3 in DNA: TGTGCCAGCAGCTTGGTTCCCAGATCGGGGGCCAACGTCCTGACTTTC. This gives the protein CASSLVPRSGANVLTF. The rearrangement joins TRBV5-6 to TRBJ2-6; D not resolved. Germline V CDR1 and CDR2: SGHDT, YYEEEE. The CDR3 consists of 16 residues. The V end lost 0 bases, the J end lost 4 bases, and 11 bases lay between the germline ends.

This clonotype was picked up one time. The rearrangement joins TRBV6-5 to TRBJ2-3; D is unclear. The germline gives CDR1 MNHEY, CDR2 SVGAGI. Trimming shortened V by 7 bases and J by 2 bases, and 10 bases separated the two germline ends. The CDR3 has 13 amino acids. CDR3 residues: CASTDSSTDTQYF. DNA of the CDR3: TGTGCCAGCACCGACTCGTCCACAGATACGCAGTATTTT.

The gene calls are TRBV20-1 and TRBJ2-7; 10 positions agree with TRBD2. Germline CDR1 is DFQATT and CDR2 is SNEGSKA (reference sequence). The ends lost 4 bases at V and 0 bases at J; junction bases unmatched: 12. The CDR3 contains 17 residues. CDR3 region: CSAILPGLASNSYEQYF. The CDR3 DNA reads as TGCAGTGCTATCCTCCCGGGACTAGCGAGTAACTCCTACGAGCAGTACTTC.

The rearrangement links TRBV9 to TRBJ2-5; 7 bases map to TRBD2. The ends lost 6 bases at V and 5 bases at J; junction bases unmatched: 13. The V gene's germline CDR1 is SGDLS and CDR2 YYNGEE. The CDR3 length is 15 residues. The CDR3: CASNPTPLAEETQYF. DNA for the CDR3: TGTGCCAGCAACCCGACGCCCCTAGCGGAGGAGACCCAGTACTTC.